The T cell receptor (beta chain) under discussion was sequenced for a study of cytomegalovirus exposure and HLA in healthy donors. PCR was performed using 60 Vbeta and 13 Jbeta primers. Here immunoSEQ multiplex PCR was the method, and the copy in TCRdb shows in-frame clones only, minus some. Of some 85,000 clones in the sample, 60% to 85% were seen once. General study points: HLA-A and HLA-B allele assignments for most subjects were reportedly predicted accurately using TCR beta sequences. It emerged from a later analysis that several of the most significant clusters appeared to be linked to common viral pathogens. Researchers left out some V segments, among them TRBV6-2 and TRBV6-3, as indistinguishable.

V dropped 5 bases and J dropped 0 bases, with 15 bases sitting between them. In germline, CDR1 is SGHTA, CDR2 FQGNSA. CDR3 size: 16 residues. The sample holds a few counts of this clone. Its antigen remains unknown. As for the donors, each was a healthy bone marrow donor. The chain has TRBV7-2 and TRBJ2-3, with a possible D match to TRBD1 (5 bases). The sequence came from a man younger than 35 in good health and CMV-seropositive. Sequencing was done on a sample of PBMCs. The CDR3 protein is CASSGAGGPSTDTQYF. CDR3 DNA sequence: TGTGCCAGCAGCGGGGCCGGTGGTCCTAGCACAGATACGCAGTATTTT.